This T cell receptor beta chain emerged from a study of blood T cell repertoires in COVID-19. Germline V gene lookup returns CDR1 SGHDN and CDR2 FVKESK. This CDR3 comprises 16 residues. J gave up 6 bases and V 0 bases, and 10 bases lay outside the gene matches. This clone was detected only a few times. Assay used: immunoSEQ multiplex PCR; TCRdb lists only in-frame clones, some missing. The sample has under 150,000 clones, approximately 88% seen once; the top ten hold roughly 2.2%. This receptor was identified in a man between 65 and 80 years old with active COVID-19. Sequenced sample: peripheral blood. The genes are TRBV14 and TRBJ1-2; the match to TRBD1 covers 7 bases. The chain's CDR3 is CASSQDLRGTVNGYTF. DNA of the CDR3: TGTGCCAGCAGCCAAGATCTTCGAGGGACAGTCAATGGCTACACCTTC.